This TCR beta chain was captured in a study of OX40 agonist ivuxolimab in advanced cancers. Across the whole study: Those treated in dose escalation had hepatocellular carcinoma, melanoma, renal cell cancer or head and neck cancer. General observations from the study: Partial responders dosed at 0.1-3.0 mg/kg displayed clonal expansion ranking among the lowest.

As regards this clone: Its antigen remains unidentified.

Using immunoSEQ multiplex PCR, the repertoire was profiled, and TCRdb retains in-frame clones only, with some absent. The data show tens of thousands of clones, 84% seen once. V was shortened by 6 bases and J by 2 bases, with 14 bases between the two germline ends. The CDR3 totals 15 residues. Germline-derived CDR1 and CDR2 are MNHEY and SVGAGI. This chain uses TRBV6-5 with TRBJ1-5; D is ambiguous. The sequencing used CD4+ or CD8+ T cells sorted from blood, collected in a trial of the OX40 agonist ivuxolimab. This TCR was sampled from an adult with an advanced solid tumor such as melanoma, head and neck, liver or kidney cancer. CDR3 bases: TGTGCCAGCAGCTCTGGAAGGGTGGGCAATCAGCCCCAGCATTTT. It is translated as CASSSGRVGNQPQHF.